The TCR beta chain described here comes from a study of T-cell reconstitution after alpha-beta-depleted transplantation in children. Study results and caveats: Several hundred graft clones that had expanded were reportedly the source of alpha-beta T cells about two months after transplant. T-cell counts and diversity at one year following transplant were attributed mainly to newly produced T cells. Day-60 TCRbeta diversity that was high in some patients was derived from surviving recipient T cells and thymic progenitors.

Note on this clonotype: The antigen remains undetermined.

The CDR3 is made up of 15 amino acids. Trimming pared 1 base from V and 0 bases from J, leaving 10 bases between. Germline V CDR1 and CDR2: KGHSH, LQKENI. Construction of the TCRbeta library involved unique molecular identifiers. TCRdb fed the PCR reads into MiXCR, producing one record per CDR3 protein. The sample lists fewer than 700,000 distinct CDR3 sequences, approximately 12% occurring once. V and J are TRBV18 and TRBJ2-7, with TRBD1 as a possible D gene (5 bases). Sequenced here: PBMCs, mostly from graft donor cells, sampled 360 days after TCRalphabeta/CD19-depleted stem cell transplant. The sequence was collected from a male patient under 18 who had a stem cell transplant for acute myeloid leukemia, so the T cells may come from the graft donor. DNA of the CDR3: TGTGCCAGCTCACCACACAAAGGGGCCTCCTACGAGCAGTACTTC. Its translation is CASSPHKGASYEQYF. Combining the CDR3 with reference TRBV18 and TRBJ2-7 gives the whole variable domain NAGVMQNPRHLVRRRGQEARLRCSPMKGHSHVYWYRQLPEEGLKFMVYLQKENIIDESGMPKERFSAEFPKEGPSILRIQQVVRGDSAAYFCASSPHKGASYEQYFGPGTRLTVT.